A selection of T cell receptor beta chains follows, all from one sample in a study of CD8 T cells in Susac syndrome. TCRdb reprocessed the immunoSEQ multiplex PCR reads with MiXCR, giving one entry per CDR3 protein. Of 80,000 or so distinct CDR3 sequences listed, around 96% were seen once; the top ten hold about 0.39%. What was sequenced was CD8+ T cells from PBMCs. These receptors all come from a human donor with Susac syndrome. Both conserved end residues are part of each CDR3. Each record gives: D gene, J gene, clone size, V gene, CDR3 DNA, CDR3 protein. D genes are given only for firm matches. Clone sizes are given selectively: once, few, many, or a class where the clone is expanded.

TRBD2 | TRBJ2-1 | . | TRBV10-3 | TGTGCCATCAGTACTCCCGGACTAGCGGGAGCCGGTGAGCAGTTCTTC | CAISTPGLAGAGEQFF
. | TRBJ2-3 | once | TRBV7-9 | TGTGCCAGCAGCCCCACGGACAGCCCTTTCTCAGATACGCAGTATTTT | CASSPTDSPFSDTQYF
TRBD2 | TRBJ2-1 | . | TRBV9 | TGTGCCAGCAGCGTCCTAGCCCGACTAGCGGAGCAATACAATGAGCAGTTCTTC | CASSVLARLAEQYNEQFF
. | TRBJ2-7 | . | TRBV6-6 | TGTGCCAGCAGGGGTGGGGGACCCAACGAGCAGTACTTC | CASRGGGPNEQYF
. | TRBJ1-5 | . | TRBV13 | TGTGCCAGCAGCTTCAGCGGCAATCAGCCCCAGCATTTT | CASSFSGNQPQHF
. | TRBJ2-3 | . | TRBV27 | TGTGCCAGCAGTTTAGACGGTACGCAGTATTTT | CASSLDGTQYF
TRBD1 | TRBJ2-5 | once | TRBV24-1 | TGTGCCACCTCCAACTCCCGGGACAGGGGCTTCCAAGAGACCCAGTACTTC | CATSNSRDRGFQETQYF
TRBD1 | TRBJ2-7 | . | TRBV4-3 | TGCGCCAGCAGCCAAGTTAGGACAGGACGGAGCTCCTACGAGCAGTACTTC | CASSQVRTGRSSYEQYF
TRBD1 | TRBJ1-3 | . | TRBV13 | TGTGCCAGCAGCTTAGGGACAGGGTTCTCGGGAAACACCATATATTTT | CASSLGTGFSGNTIYF
. | TRBJ1-2 | . | TRBV29-1 | TGCAGCGTTGTACGGGAAAATAACTATGGCTACACCTTC | CSVVRENNYGYTF
. | TRBJ1-1 | . | TRBV7-9 | TGTGCCAGCAGCTTCACCGTGAACACTGAAGCTTTCTTT | CASSFTVNTEAFF
TRBD1 | TRBJ2-3 | . | TRBV7-8 | TGTGCCAGCAGCCCGATGACAGGGCGCACAGATACGCAGTATTTT | CASSPMTGRTDTQYF
TRBD1 | TRBJ1-1 | . | TRBV13 | TGTGCCAGCAGCCCCGAGGGGGCAAACACTGAAGCTTTCTTT | CASSPEGANTEAFF
. | TRBJ2-7 | . | TRBV15 | TGTGCCACCAGTCGGGGGTCTAGCTCCTACGAGCAGTACTTC | CATSRGSSSYEQYF
TRBD2 | TRBJ2-3 | . | TRBV9 | TGTGCCAGCGGCCTGTGGGGGGGGGTTGAAGATACGCAGTATTTT | CASGLWGGVEDTQYF
. | TRBJ2-3 | . | TRBV27 | TGTGCCAGCAGTTTATTTGGGGGAGCCGGGGATACGCAGTATTTT | CASSLFGGAGDTQYF
TRBD2 | TRBJ2-7 | once | TRBV13 | TGTGCCAGCAGTCCCACTAGCGGGTACGCCTACGAGCAGTACTTC | CASSPTSGYAYEQYF
. | TRBJ2-3 | . | TRBV9 | TGTGCCAGCAGCGACCAGGGATGGACAGATACGCAGTATTTT | CASSDQGWTDTQYF
. | TRBJ2-4 | . | TRBV7-9 | TGTGCCAGCAGCTTAGTCGTAAACGTGGCCAAAAACATTCAGTACTTC | CASSLVVNVAKNIQYF
. | TRBJ1-4 | . | TRBV27 | TGTGCCAGCAGTCCCACAAAGGACACCCCAAGGGAAAAACTGTTTTTT | CASSPTKDTPREKLFF
TRBD1 | TRBJ2-7 | . | TRBV13 | TGTGCCAGCAGCGGGACAGCGGCCTACGAGCAGTACTTC | CASSGTAAYEQYF
TRBD1 | TRBJ2-3 | few | TRBV12-3/TRBV12-4 | TGTGCCAGCAGTCCCGGGACAGGGCTGGATACGCAGTATTTT | CASSPGTGLDTQYF
. | TRBJ2-2 | . | TRBV9 | TGTGCCAGCAGCTCCGTCCCGGGACCGAGGAACACCGGGGAGCTGTTTTTT | CASSSVPGPRNTGELFF
. | TRBJ2-2 | . | TRBV28 | TGTGCCAGCCAGGGGAACACCGGGGAGCTGTTTTTT | CASQGNTGELFF
. | TRBJ2-5 | . | TRBV7-9 | TGTGCCAGCAGCCCGGCCGGGAAAGAGACCCAGTACTTC | CASSPAGKETQYF
. | TRBJ2-1 | . | TRBV29-1 | TGCAGCGTGGCACAGGGCCCGGATAATGAGCAGTTCTTC | CSVAQGPDNEQFF
. | TRBJ2-7 | once | TRBV13 | TGTGCCACCGGTGCACTGGGGTACGAGCAGTACTTC | CATGALGYEQYF
. | TRBJ2-1 | . | TRBV7-9 | TGTGCCAGCAGCTTGGAAGGAAATGAGCAGTTCTTC | CASSLEGNEQFF
. | TRBJ1-6 | . | TRBV5-4 | TGTGCCAGCAGCCCGCCGGGGCCCTGGGATTCACCCCTCCACTTT | CASSPPGPWDSPLHF
. | TRBJ1-1 | . | TRBV27 | TGTGCCAGCAGTTATCAGGGGAGCACTGAAGCTTTCTTT | CASSYQGSTEAFF
TRBD2 | TRBJ2-1 | . | TRBV3-1 | TGTGCCAGCAGCCACTTAGCGGGAGGCCCAGGGGATGAGCAGTTCTTC | CASSHLAGGPGDEQFF
. | TRBJ2-7 | once | TRBV9 | TGTGCCAGCAGCGTAGAAGCAGGGACCTACGAGCAGTACTTC | CASSVEAGTYEQYF
TRBD2 | TRBJ2-7 | . | TRBV5-4 | TGTGCCAGCAGCTTGCCCCGGGAGGGCTCCTACGAGCAGTACTTC | CASSLPREGSYEQYF
TRBD2 | TRBJ2-7 | . | TRBV7-6 | TGTGCCAGCAGCTCCTTATCCGGGGGGACCAACGAGCAGTACTTC | CASSSLSGGTNEQYF
TRBD2 | TRBJ2-2 | . | TRBV12-3/TRBV12-4 | TGTGCCAGCAGTTTATGGCTAGCGGGAGTGCAGCTGTTTTTT | CASSLWLAGVQLFF
. | TRBJ2-1 | . | TRBV3-1 | TGTGCCAGCAGCCAAGGACTAAAGTGGAAGTTCTTC | CASSQGLKWKFF
. | TRBJ1-6 | . | TRBV13 | TGTGCCAGCAGAAGAGAGGGGGGCTGGGCCTATAATTCACCCCTCCACTTT | CASRREGGWAYNSPLHF
. | TRBJ2-7 | . | TRBV4-3 | TGCGCCAGCAGCCAGGGAAATGGGCCCTACGAGCAGTACTTC | CASSQGNGPYEQYF
TRBD2 | TRBJ2-3 | . | TRBV20-1 | TGCAGTGCTAGAGTTCCAGCGGGGAGCACAGATACGCAGTATTTT | CSARVPAGSTDTQYF
. | TRBJ2-3 | . | TRBV18 | TGTGCCAGCTCACCTGGCGGAGATACGCAGTATTTT | CASSPGGDTQYF
. | TRBJ2-7 | . | TRBV29-1 | TGCAGCGTGGCAAGCGGAGGCGACGAGCAGTACTTC | CSVASGGDEQYF
. | TRBJ1-5 | . | TRBV20-1 | TGCAGTGCTAGGAGGCTGAAAGGGAGCAATCAGCCCCAGCATTTT | CSARRLKGSNQPQHF
. | TRBJ1-5 | . | TRBV6-2/TRBV6-3 | TGTGCCAGCAGTTACTCGAGGCTTTTCGAGCCCCAGCATTTT | CASSYSRLFEPQHF
. | TRBJ1-6 | . | TRBV4-1 | TGCGCCAGCAGCCAAGATGGGGGCTTCACCCTCCACTTT | CASSQDGGFTLHF
TRBD1 | TRBJ2-4 | . | TRBV14 | TGTGCCAGCAGCGGAAGACGGGGACAGGGGGACGGGAACATTCAGTACTTC | CASSGRRGQGDGNIQYF
. | TRBJ2-7 | . | TRBV29-1 | TGCAGCGTTGAAGAGTCGAGCTACGAGCAGTACTTC | CSVEESSYEQYF
TRBD2 | TRBJ2-5 | . | TRBV7-9 | TGTGCCAGCAGCGTCCTAGCGGGGGGGAGAGGAGAGACCCAGTACTTC | CASSVLAGGRGETQYF
. | TRBJ2-2 | . | TRBV7-6 | TGTGCCAGCAGCTTAGTCGCAGGATCCACCGGGGAGCTGTTTTTT | CASSLVAGSTGELFF
TRBD1 | TRBJ2-4 | . | TRBV7-2 | TGTGCCAGCAGCTTCGCCGGGACAGGGGAAAACATTCAGTACTTC | CASSFAGTGENIQYF